Below are 22 T cell receptor beta chains sequenced from a single sample in a study of OX40 agonist ivuxolimab in advanced cancers. Clones were read by immunoSEQ multiplex PCR, and TCRdb kept only the in-frame ones, dropping some. The sample lists tens of thousands of clones, approximately 86% occurring once. The sample consisted of CD4+ or CD8+ T cells sorted from blood, taken in a trial of the OX40 agonist ivuxolimab. These TCRs come from an adult with an advanced solid tumor such as melanoma, head and neck, liver or kidney cancer.

This chain's CDR3 is CASSFEIGPNTGELFF. CDR3 DNA sequence: TGTGCCAGCAGCTTCGAAATCGGACCGAACACCGGGGAGCTGTTTTTT. The chain combines TRBV7-6 with TRBJ2-2, with no clear D. V shed 3 bases and J shed 0 bases, with 11 bases lying between them. The CDR3 contains 16 residues. Germline CDR1 is SGHVS and CDR2 is FNYEAQ.

In its sample, this clone was seen once. This rearrangement joins TRBV5-1 to TRBJ1-1, with 8 bases aligning to TRBD1. CDR3 length: 14 residues. The germline V gene has CDR1 SGHRS and CDR2 YFSETQ. Unmatched junction bases numbered 1, after V lost 2 bases and J lost 1 base. Written as DNA, the CDR3 is TGCGCCAGCAGCTTTGGACAGGGGAACACTGAAGCTTTCTTT. Its translation: CASSFGQGNTEAFF.

The CDR3 sequence: CASSLESEETQYF. CDR3 nucleotides: TGTGCCAGCAGCTTGGAGTCAGAGGAGACCCAGTACTTC. The gene calls are TRBV5-4 and TRBJ2-5; D ambiguous. CDR1 and CDR2 from the germline V gene are SGHNT and YYREEE (reference sequence). V was trimmed by 0 bases and J by 5 bases, leaving 8 bases between them. The CDR3 totals 13 residues.

This clone was observed a few times. Other DNA sequences within the sample encode an identical CDR3. The chain has TRBV4-1 and TRBJ1-2, with a weak D call TRBD1 (5 bases). This CDR3 is 14 amino acids long. CDR1 and CDR2 (germline): MGHRA, YSYEKL. Trimming cost V 0 bases and J 6 bases, with 11 bases left between them. CDR3 sequence reads: CASSQDRRGDGYTF. In DNA, the CDR3 is TGCGCCAGCAGCCAAGATAGGCGGGGGGATGGCTACACCTTC.

This clone showed up just a few times. The chain links TRBV19 to TRBJ2-5, with 9 bases lining up with TRBD1. Trimming cost V 5 bases and J 2 bases; bases outside gene matches: 9. The germline V gene has CDR1 LNHDA and CDR2 SQIVND (reference sequence). CDR3 size: 16 residues. The CDR3 DNA sequence: TGTGCCAGTAGTCTCGAGGGGACAGGGATTCAAGAGACCCAGTACTTC. Protein: CASSLEGTGIQETQYF.

This chain connects TRBV2 to TRBJ1-2; perhaps TRBD1 as D (5 bases). The CDR3 loop spans 14 amino acids. Looked up from germline, CDR1 is SNHLY and CDR2 is FYNNEI. V was pared by 5 bases and J by 0 bases, with 10 bases between. The CDR3 spells CASSRDSANYGYTF. The CDR3, as DNA: TGTGCCAGCAGTAGGGACTCGGCTAACTATGGCTACACCTTC.

The chain employs TRBV6-1 and TRBJ2-1; D uncertain. V lost 10 bases and J 2 bases, leaving 15 bases between the germline ends. Germline-derived CDR1 and CDR2 are MNHNS and SASEGT. The CDR3 has 14 residues. DNA for the CDR3: TGTGCCACCACCCTTAGGCGGACCTACAATGAGCAGTTCTTC. As protein: CATTLRRTYNEQFF.

The chain is built from TRBV7-9 and TRBJ1-1; D is unclear. The V gene's germline CDR1 is SEHNR and CDR2 FQNEAQ (reference sequence). V lost 0 bases, J lost 1 base, and 12 bases lay in between. The length of the CDR3 is 16 residues. The CDR3 spells CASSLAPGSTNTEAFF. In nucleotides, the CDR3 is TGTGCCAGCAGCTTAGCTCCAGGCTCTACGAACACTGAAGCTTTCTTT.

This sequence joins TRBV5-8 and TRBJ2-3; 11 bases line up with TRBD2. The J segment lost 5 bases and the V segment lost 0 bases, leaving 8 bases of the junction unmatched. In germline, CDR1 is SGHTS, CDR2 YDEGEE. The CDR3 loop spans 17 amino acids. CDR3 loop: CASSLDVAGGQGDTQYF. As DNA, the CDR3 is TGTGCCAGCAGCTTGGATGTAGCGGGGGGGCAGGGAGATACGCAGTATTTT.

The chain employs TRBV12-5 and TRBJ2-3; 10 nucleotides line up with TRBD1. Looked up from germline, CDR1 is LGHNT and CDR2 is FRNRAP. J lost 0 bases, V lost 4 bases, and 4 bases had no gene match. The CDR3 totals 16 residues. The CDR3 DNA sequence: TGTGCTAGTGGTTCTGACAGGGGGCAAAGCACAGATACGCAGTATTTT. This encodes CASGSDRGQSTDTQYF.

The chain couples TRBV19 to TRBJ2-1, with TRBD2 identical over 9 bases. V gave up 3 bases and J gave up 4 bases; unmatched junction bases: 1. Germline V gives CDR1 LNHDA, CDR2 SQIVND (reference sequence). The CDR3 runs 14 residues. CDR3 in DNA: TGTGCCAGTAGTATTCTAGCGGGGTACAATGAGCAGTTCTTC. The encoded protein is CASSILAGYNEQFF.

The V call is TRBV7-9, the J call TRBJ2-7; 10 bases line up with TRBD2. V trimming: 4 bases; J trimming: 1 base; junction bases outside the gene matches: 4. The CDR3 consists of 15 residues. Germline CDR1 is SEHNR and CDR2 is FQNEAQ (reference sequence). The CDR3 loop reads CASSSGTSASYEQYF. CDR3 DNA: TGTGCCAGCAGCTCCGGGACTAGCGCGTCCTACGAGCAGTACTTC. Variable domain in full (rest from reference TRBV7-9 and TRBJ2-7): DTGVSQNPRHKITKRGQNVTFRCDPISEHNRLYWYRQTLGQGPEFLTYFQNEAQLEKSRLLSDRFSAERPKGSFSTLEIQRTEQGDSAMYLCASSSGTSASYEQYFGPGTRLTVT.

The rearrangement joins TRBV13 to TRBJ2-2; D is unclear. V was clipped by 6 bases and J by 2 bases, with 7 bases between them. The germline V gene encodes CDR1 PRHDT and CDR2 FYEKMQ (reference sequence). CDR3 length equals 13 residues. The CDR3 sequence is CASSLQNTGELFF. The DNA of the CDR3 is TGTGCCAGCAGTCTTCAAAACACCGGGGAGCTGTTTTTT.

V usage is TRBV28 and J usage is TRBJ1-5; possible D gene TRBD1, 5 bases. The V end lost 2 bases, the J end lost 6 bases, and 14 bases lay between the germline ends. Germline V lookup: CDR1 MDHEN, CDR2 SYDVKM. The CDR3 loop spans 15 amino acids. CDR3 DNA: TGTGCCAGCAGTTTAGGCTCAGGGTTTCGTCAGCCCCAGCATTTT. Its protein product is CASSLGSGFRQPQHF.

A few counts support this clone. CDR3: CASSLASGAIQETQYF. The CDR3 bases are TGTGCCAGCAGCTTAGCCTCCGGGGCAATCCAAGAGACCCAGTACTTC. This chain connects TRBV7-6 to TRBJ2-5; D may correspond to TRBD1 or TRBD2 (5 bases each). The germline V and J ends were trimmed by 0 bases and 1 base, with 12 bases remaining between them. This CDR3 has 16 amino acids. Germline values: CDR1 SGHVS, CDR2 FNYEAQ.

This rearrangement joins TRBV6-4 to TRBJ2-5; D could derive from TRBD1 or TRBD2 (5 bases each). Between the trimmed V and J ends, which lost 9 bases and 2 bases, there was a span of 16 bases. Germline CDR1 reads MRHNA; CDR2 reads SNTAGT. The CDR3 loop spans 14 amino acids. CDR3 amino acids: CASEDKRYQETQYF. The CDR3 DNA is TGTGCCAGTGAGGACAAGCGGTATCAAGAGACCCAGTACTTC.

This sequence joins TRBV7-9 and TRBJ2-1, with D uncertain. Trimming removed 8 bases from V and 10 bases from J, with 15 bases in between. CDR1 SEHNR and CDR2 FQNEAQ come from the germline V gene (reference sequence). This CDR3 has 12 residues. CDR3 sequence: CASPTSRNEQFF. The CDR3 region has the DNA TGTGCCAGCCCCACCAGTCGGAACGAGCAGTTCTTC.

V usage is TRBV9 and J usage is TRBJ2-7; 10 bases agree with TRBD1. There are 16 residues in the CDR3. Germline assignment: CDR1 SGDLS and CDR2 YYNGEE. V dropped 4 bases and J dropped 2; count of bases not matched to a gene: 9. CDR3 protein: CASSLAAGTGAYEQYF. For the CDR3, the DNA is TGTGCCAGCAGCCTCGCTGCCGGGACAGGGGCCTACGAGCAGTACTTC.

This clone has more than one count but fewer than ten. The CDR3: CASSLLGSNYGYTF. The CDR3 nucleotides are TGTGCCAGCAGCTTACTGGGATCTAACTATGGCTACACCTTC. The rearrangement links TRBV11-2 to TRBJ1-2; D gene ambiguous. Germline-derived CDR1 and CDR2 are SGHAT and FQNNGV. The CDR3 runs 14 residues. Trimming pared 2 bases from V and 0 bases from J, leaving 7 bases between.

The chain carries TRBV5-1 and TRBJ1-1, with D maybe TRBD1 (5 bases). Germline CDR1 is SGHRS and CDR2 is YFSETQ. The germline V and J ends were trimmed by 0 bases and 6 bases, with 15 bases remaining between them. This CDR3 spans 15 amino acids. As DNA, the CDR3 is TGCGCCAGCAGCTTGGAGGGGAGAGCTGGCGCTGAAGCTTTCTTT. It yields the protein CASSLEGRAGAEAFF.

The chain is built from TRBV7-9 and TRBJ2-7, with D uncertain. V was shortened by 7 bases and J by 1 base, with 11 bases between the two germline ends. Per germline, CDR1 SEHNR and CDR2 FQNEAQ (reference sequence). The CDR3 spans 13 residues. Here the CDR3 DNA reads TGTGCCAGCATCCCCCTGGAGTCCTACGAGCAGTACTTC. Protein sequence: CASIPLESYEQYF.

The chain uses TRBV5-1 and TRBJ2-7; D might be TRBD2 (5 bases). V was clipped by 4 bases and J by 0 bases, with 8 bases between them. The CDR3 contains 13 residues. From germline, CDR1 is SGHRS and CDR2 YFSETQ. The CDR3 DNA is TGCGCCAGCAGCCCGGGATTCTCCTACGAGCAGTACTTC. Its translation is CASSPGFSYEQYF.